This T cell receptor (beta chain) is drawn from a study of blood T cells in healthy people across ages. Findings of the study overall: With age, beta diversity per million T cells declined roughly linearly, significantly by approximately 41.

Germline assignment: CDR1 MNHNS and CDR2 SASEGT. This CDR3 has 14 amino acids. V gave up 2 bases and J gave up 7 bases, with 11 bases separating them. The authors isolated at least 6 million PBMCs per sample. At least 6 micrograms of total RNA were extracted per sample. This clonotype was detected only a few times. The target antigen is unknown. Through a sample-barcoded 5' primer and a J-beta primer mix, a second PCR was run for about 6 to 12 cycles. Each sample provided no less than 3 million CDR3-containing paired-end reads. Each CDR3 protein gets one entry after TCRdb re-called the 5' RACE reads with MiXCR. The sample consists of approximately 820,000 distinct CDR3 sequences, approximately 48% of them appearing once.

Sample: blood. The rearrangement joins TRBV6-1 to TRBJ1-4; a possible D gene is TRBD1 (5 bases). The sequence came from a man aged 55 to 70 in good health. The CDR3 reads CASSEPGRAEKLFF. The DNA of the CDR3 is TGTGCCAGCAGTGAACCCGGCAGGGCTGAAAAACTGTTTTTT.